Detailed here is one T cell receptor (beta chain). The target of this receptor is not known. No clone much larger than this one lies a single base away; base qualities are absent. V ends up 2 bases short and J 5 bases short, with an unmatched junction base count of 9. From the cysteine up to the phenylalanine, the CDR3 has a length of 16 residues. CDR3 DNA only is kept here, 48 bases in frame from base 1. Taken from the germline V gene (reference sequence), the CDR1 and CDR2 loops are SEHNR and FQNEAQ. This sample is drawn from a study of T cell changes during pregnancy in multiple sclerosis (dated by TCRdb to the late 2010s). As for the study more broadly: The study looked at changes in the T cell repertoire across pregnancy in women with multiple sclerosis.

To prepare the library, the immunoSEQ multiplex PCR assay was applied. TCRdb retrieved this table from immuneACCESS and kept in-frame rearrangements only. Not all clones are present; in checked studies, unresolved V genes account for under half, and no reason is known for the remainder. The sample data list about 23,000 clones, and roughly nine tenths of these were observed just once. The ten largest clones represent approximately 7.7% of the sample. In this chain, TRBV7-9 is recombined with TRBJ2-7, with TRBD2 matching 10 junction bases. This sequence originates from a female donor with multiple sclerosis, enrolled in a pregnancy study. Material: CD8+ T cells from peripheral blood mononuclear cells, obtained after pregnancy. The CDR3 in this case is CASSLLPGGTSDEQYF. The DNA sequence reads TGTGCCAGCAGCTTACTTCCGGGAGGGACTAGCGACGAGCAGTACTTC.